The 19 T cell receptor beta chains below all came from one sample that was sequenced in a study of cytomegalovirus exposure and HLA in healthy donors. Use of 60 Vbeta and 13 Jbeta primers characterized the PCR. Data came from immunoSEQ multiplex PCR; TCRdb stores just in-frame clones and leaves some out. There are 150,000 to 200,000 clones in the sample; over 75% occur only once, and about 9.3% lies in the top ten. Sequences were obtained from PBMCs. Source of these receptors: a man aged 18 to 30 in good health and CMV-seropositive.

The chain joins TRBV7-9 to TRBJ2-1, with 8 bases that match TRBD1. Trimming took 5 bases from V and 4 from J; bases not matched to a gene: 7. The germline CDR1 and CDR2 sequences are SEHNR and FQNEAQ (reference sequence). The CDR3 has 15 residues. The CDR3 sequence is CASSPFQGAYNEQFF. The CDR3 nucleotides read TGTGCCAGCAGCCCCTTTCAGGGGGCGTACAATGAGCAGTTCTTC.

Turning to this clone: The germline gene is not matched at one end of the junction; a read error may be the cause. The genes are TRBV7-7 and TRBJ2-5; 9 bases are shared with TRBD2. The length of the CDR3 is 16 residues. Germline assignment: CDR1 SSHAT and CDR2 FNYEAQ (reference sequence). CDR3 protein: CASSSNSGGHQETQYF. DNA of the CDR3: TGTGCTAGCAGCTCAAATAGCGGGGGCCACCAAGAGACCCAGTACTTC.

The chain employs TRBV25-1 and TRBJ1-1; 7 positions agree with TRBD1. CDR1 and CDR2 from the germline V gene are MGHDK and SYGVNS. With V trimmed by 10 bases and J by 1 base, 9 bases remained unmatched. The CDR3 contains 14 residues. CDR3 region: CANSYRGANTEAFF. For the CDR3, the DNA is TGTGCCAACAGCTACAGGGGCGCGAACACTGAAGCTTTCTTT.

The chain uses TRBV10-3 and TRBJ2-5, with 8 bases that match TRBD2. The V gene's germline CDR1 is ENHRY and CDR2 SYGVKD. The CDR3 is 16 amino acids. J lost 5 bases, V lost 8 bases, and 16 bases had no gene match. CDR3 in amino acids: CAICARGRGGLETQYF. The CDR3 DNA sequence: TGTGCCATCTGCGCCCGGGGACGGGGGGGCCTTGAGACCCAGTACTTC.

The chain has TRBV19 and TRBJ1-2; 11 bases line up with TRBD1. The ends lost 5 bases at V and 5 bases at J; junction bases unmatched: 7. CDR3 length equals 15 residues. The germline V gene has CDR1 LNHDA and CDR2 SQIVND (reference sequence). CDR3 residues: CASSSGTGGVYGYTF. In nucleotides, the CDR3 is TGTGCCAGTAGTTCCGGGACAGGGGGTGTATATGGCTACACCTTC.

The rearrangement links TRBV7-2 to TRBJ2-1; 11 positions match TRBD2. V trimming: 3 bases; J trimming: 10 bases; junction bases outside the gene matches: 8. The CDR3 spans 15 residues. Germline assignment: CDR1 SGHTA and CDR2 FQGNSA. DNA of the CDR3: TGTGCCAGCAGCTTCGGGACTAGCGGTATCGTAGAGCAGTTCTTC. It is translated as CASSFGTSGIVEQFF.

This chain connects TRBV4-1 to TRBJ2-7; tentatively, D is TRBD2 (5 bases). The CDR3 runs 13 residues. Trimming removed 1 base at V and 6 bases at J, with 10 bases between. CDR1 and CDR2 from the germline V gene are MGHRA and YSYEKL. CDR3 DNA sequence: TGCGCCAGCAGCCAAGGCCTCGCGGGCGAGCAGTACTTC. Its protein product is CASSQGLAGEQYF.

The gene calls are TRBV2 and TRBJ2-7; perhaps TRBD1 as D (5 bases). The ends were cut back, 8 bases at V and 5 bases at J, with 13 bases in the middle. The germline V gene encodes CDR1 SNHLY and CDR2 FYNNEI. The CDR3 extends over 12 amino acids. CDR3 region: CASLGVFDEQYF. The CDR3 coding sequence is TGTGCCAGCCTAGGGGTTTTCGACGAGCAGTACTTC.

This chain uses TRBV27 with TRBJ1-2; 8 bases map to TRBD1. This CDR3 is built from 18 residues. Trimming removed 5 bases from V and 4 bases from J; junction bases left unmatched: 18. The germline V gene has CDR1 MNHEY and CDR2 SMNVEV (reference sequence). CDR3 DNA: TGTGCCAGCAGTACATACCCAAAAAAGACAGGGGAAAGCTATGGCTACACCTTC. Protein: CASSTYPKKTGESYGYTF.

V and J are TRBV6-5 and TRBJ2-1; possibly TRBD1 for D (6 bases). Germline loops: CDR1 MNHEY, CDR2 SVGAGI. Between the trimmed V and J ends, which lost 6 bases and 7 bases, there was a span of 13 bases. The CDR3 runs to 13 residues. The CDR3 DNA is TGTGCCAGCAGGAAATTCGGGACAAATGAGCAGTTCTTC. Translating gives CASRKFGTNEQFF.

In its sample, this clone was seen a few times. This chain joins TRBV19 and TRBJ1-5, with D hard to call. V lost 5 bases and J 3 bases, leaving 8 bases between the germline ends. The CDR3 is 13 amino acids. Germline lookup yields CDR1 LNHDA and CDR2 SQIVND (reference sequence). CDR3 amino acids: CASSGRDNQPQHF. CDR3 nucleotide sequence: TGTGCCAGTAGTGGGAGGGACAATCAGCCCCAGCATTTT.

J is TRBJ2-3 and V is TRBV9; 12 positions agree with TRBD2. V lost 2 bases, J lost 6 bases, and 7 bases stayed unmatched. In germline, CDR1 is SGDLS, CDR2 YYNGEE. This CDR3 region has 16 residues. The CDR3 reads CASSVPSGGGKDTQYF. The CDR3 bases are TGTGCCAGCAGCGTCCCTAGCGGGGGGGGGAAGGATACGCAGTATTTT.

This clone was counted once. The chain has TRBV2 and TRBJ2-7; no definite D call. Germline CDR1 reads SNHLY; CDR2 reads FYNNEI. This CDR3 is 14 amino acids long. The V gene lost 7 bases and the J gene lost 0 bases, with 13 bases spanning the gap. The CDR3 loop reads CASTREAFSYEQYF. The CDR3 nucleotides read TGTGCCAGCACCAGAGAGGCGTTCTCCTACGAGCAGTACTTC.

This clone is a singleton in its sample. CDR3 sequence reads: CASSYDSSNQPQHF. CDR3 in DNA: TGTGCCAGCAGTTACGACAGTAGCAATCAGCCCCAGCATTTT. V is TRBV6-5 and J is TRBJ1-5; D is perhaps TRBD1 (5 bases). V lost 2 bases to trimming and J lost 0 bases, with 5 bases between them. The CDR3 totals 14 residues. The germline V gene has CDR1 MNHEY and CDR2 SVGAGI.

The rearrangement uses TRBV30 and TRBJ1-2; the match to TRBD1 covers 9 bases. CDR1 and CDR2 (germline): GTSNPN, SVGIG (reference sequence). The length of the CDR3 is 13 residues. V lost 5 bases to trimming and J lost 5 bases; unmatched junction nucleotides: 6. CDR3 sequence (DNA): TGTGCCTGGGGGGGACAGGGAGATTATGGCTACACCTTC. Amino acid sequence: CAWGGQGDYGYTF. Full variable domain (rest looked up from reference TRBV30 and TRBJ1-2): SQTIHQWPATLVQPVGSPLSLECTVEGTSNPNLYWYRQAAGRGLQLLFYSVGIGQISSEVPQNLSASRPQDRQFILSSKKLLLSDSGFYLCAWGGQGDYGYTFGSGTRLTVV.

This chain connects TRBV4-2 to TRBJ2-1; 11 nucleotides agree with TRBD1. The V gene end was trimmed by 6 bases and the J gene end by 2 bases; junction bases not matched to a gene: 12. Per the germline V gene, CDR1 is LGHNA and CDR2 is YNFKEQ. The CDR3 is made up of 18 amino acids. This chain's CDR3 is CASRDRGREVGTYNEQFF. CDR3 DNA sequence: TGTGCCAGCAGGGACAGGGGGCGCGAAGTAGGTACCTACAATGAGCAGTTCTTC.

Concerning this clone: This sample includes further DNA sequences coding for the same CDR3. CDR3 DNA sequence: TGTGCCAGCAGCTTAGATCATCCCCAGCCGCCCACGGGGCAGTACTTC. This translates into CASSLDHPQPPTGQYF. The V gene is TRBV7-2, the J gene TRBJ2-7; unclear D gene. The CDR3 totals 16 residues. V lost 1 base and J lost 9, with 22 bases in between. CDR1 SGHTA and CDR2 FQGNSA come from the germline V gene. Full variable domain (missing parts from reference TRBV7-2 and TRBJ2-7): GAGVSQSPSNKVTEKGKDVELRCDPISGHTALYWYRQSLGQGLEFLIYFQGNSAPDKSGLPSDRFSAERTGGSVSTLTIQRTQQEDSAVYLCASSLDHPQPPTGQYFGPGTRLTVT.

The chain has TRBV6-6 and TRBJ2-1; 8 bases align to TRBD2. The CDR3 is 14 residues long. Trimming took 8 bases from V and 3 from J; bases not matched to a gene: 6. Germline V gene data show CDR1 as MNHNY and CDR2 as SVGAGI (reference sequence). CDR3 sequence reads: CASFPGGRYNEQFF. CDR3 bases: TGTGCCAGCTTCCCGGGGGGGCGCTACAATGAGCAGTTCTTC.

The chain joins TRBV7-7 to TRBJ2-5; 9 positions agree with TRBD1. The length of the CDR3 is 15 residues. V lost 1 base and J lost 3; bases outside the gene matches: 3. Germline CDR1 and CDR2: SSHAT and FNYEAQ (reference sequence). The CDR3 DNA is TGTGCCAGCAGCTTAGGGGGGGACAGGGAAGAGACCCAGTACTTC. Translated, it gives CASSLGGDREETQYF.